A single sample gave rise to the 25 T cell receptor beta chains below, sequenced in a study of cytomegalovirus exposure and HLA in healthy donors. The PCR ran on 60 Vbeta and 13 Jbeta primers. The repertoire was sequenced with immunoSEQ multiplex PCR; TCRdb's copy has only in-frame clones and lacks some. The sample yields 150,000 or so clones, of which the top ten take up about 2.2%. The sample taken for sequencing was PBMCs. Source of these receptors: a woman in her late teens or twenties in good health and CMV-seronegative.

Turning to this clone: The same CDR3 is also encoded by other DNA sequences in this sample. The chain couples TRBV28 to TRBJ1-2; the D gene is possibly TRBD1 (6 bases). The CDR3 has 13 residues. In germline, CDR1 is MDHEN, CDR2 SYDVKM. Trimming took off 2 bases at V and 2 bases at J, with 6 bases between the two ends. Here the CDR3 DNA reads TGTGCCAGCAGTTTAGGACAGAACTATGGCTACACCTTC. It is translated as CASSLGQNYGYTF.

The genes are TRBV7-3 and TRBJ1-1, with D possibly being TRBD1 (5 bases). CDR1 is SGHTA, CDR2 FQGTGA, per germline. The CDR3 runs 15 residues. Between the trimmed V and J ends, which lost 4 bases and 4 bases, there was a span of 16 bases. This chain's CDR3 is CASSSQAGMVTEAFF. The CDR3 DNA follows: TGTGCCAGCAGCTCACAGGCAGGGATGGTCACTGAAGCTTTCTTT.

This chain connects TRBV6-6 to TRBJ2-1; D may be TRBD1 (6 bases). The V and J ends lost 2 bases and 4 bases respectively, with 15 bases between them. CDR1 and CDR2 (germline): MNHNY, SVGAGI (reference sequence). The CDR3 extends over 16 amino acids. The CDR3 region has the DNA TGTGCCAGCAGTTACCACCGGGACACCGGTTACAATGAGCAGTTCTTC. It encodes CASSYHRDTGYNEQFF.

The V call is TRBV29-1, the J call TRBJ2-1; D possibly corresponds to TRBD1 (6 bases). The CDR3 runs 14 residues. Germline loops: CDR1 SQVTM, CDR2 ANQGSEA. The ends were cut back, 7 bases at V and 2 bases at J, with 15 bases in the middle. CDR3 sequence: CSARTDAPYNEQFF. CDR3 coding DNA: TGCAGCGCCAGGACAGACGCACCCTACAATGAGCAGTTCTTC.

The V gene is TRBV7-2, the J gene TRBJ2-3, with D perhaps TRBD2 (6 bases). Germline CDR1 and CDR2: SGHTA and FQGNSA. The CDR3 extends over 16 amino acids. Trimming shortened V by 3 bases and J by 2 bases, and 15 bases separated the two germline ends. CDR3 nucleotide sequence: TGTGCCAGCAGCTTTACCGGGGGAGGTGTCACAGATACGCAGTATTTT. Translated: CASSFTGGGVTDTQYF. The complete variable domain, with remaining parts taken from reference TRBV7-2 and TRBJ2-3, reads GAGVSQSPSNKVTEKGKDVELRCDPISGHTALYWYRQSLGQGLEFLIYFQGNSAPDKSGLPSDRFSAERTGGSVSTLTIQRTQQEDSAVYLCASSFTGGGVTDTQYFGPGTRLTVL.

The V gene is TRBV5-4, the J gene TRBJ2-1, with 9 bases that match TRBD1. V lost 5 bases, J lost 1 base, and 4 bases stayed unmatched. The CDR3 spans 15 residues. Looked up from germline, CDR1 is SGHNT and CDR2 is YYREEE (reference sequence). CDR3 coding DNA: TGTGCCAGCAGGCCCGGGACAGGGTCCTACAATGAGCAGTTCTTC. It translates to CASRPGTGSYNEQFF.

CDR3 sequence (DNA): TGTGCCAGCAGTGGCACTATCTCTGGAAACACCATATATTTT. Protein product: CASSGTISGNTIYF. The chain joins TRBV6-1 to TRBJ1-3; D remains unclear. The CDR3 is 14 residues long. V lost 4 bases, J lost 0 bases, and 7 bases lay in between. Looked up from germline, CDR1 is MNHNS and CDR2 is SASEGT.

The chain recombines TRBV9 with TRBJ1-6; 10 bases line up with TRBD1. Unmatched junction bases numbered 9, after V lost 4 bases and J lost 8 bases. CDR1 and CDR2 (germline): SGDLS, YYNGEE. The CDR3 contains 16 residues. The CDR3 sequence: CASSTQGDRGYSPLHF. The CDR3 coding sequence is TGTGCCAGCAGCACGCAAGGGGACAGGGGTTATTCACCCCTCCACTTT.

The rearrangement joins TRBV4-3 to TRBJ1-2; D possibly corresponds to TRBD1 (5 bases). Trimming stripped 0 bases from V and 10 bases from J, with 15 bases between. The germline V gene encodes CDR1 LGHNA and CDR2 YSLEER. This CDR3 spans 14 amino acids. The CDR3 nucleotides read TGCGCCAGCAGCCAAGATCGGCAGGGATTCGACTACACCTTC. Protein: CASSQDRQGFDYTF.

The chain has TRBV9 and TRBJ1-1, with 7 bases that match TRBD1. CDR1 is SGDLS, CDR2 YYNGEE, per germline. With 2 bases clipped from V and 0 bases from J, the junction kept 4 bases outside the gene matches. CDR3 length: 15 residues. CDR3 region: CASSVSGGVNTEAFF. The CDR3 bases are TGTGCCAGCAGCGTTTCAGGGGGAGTGAACACTGAAGCTTTCTTT.

The chain couples TRBV7-2 to TRBJ1-4, with 10 bases matching TRBD1. From germline, CDR1 is SGHTA and CDR2 FQGNSA. V was clipped by 4 bases and J by 3 bases; unmatched bases: 5. This CDR3 has 16 residues. The CDR3 sequence is CASSSRQGAANEKLFF. The DNA for the CDR3 is TGTGCCAGCAGCTCTAGACAGGGGGCGGCTAATGAAAAACTGTTTTTT.

The gene calls are TRBV19 and TRBJ1-2, with 7 bases fitting TRBD1. After removal of 5 bases from V and 3 bases from J, the junction contained 9 bases not matched to a gene. CDR1 is LNHDA and CDR2 is SQIVND in the germline V gene (reference sequence). The CDR3 spans 15 residues. CDR3 bases: TGTGCCAGTAGTCTACAGGGGCATGAGGACTATGGCTACACCTTC. Protein: CASSLQGHEDYGYTF.

This chain uses TRBV9 with TRBJ2-3; TRBD2 matches at 11 bases. The CDR3 is 17 residues long. In germline, CDR1 is SGDLS, CDR2 YYNGEE. V lost 0 bases and J lost 0; bases outside the gene matches: 3. The CDR3 sequence: CASSVDSGRASTDTQYF. The CDR3 coding sequence is TGTGCCAGCAGCGTAGATAGCGGGAGGGCTAGCACAGATACGCAGTATTTT. Drawing the rest from reference TRBV9 and TRBJ2-3, the complete variable domain is DSGVTQTPKHLITATGQRVTLRCSPRSGDLSVYWYQQSLDQGLQFLIQYYNGEERAKGNILERFSAQQFPDLHSELNLSSLELGDSALYFCASSVDSGRASTDTQYFGPGTRLTVL.

The V and J genes are TRBV10-1 and TRBJ2-1; TRBD2 matches at 9 bases. CDR3 length equals 14 residues. Per the germline V gene, CDR1 is WNHNN and CDR2 is SYGVQD (reference sequence). V shed 4 bases, J shed 9 bases, and the junction held 7 bases outside the gene matches. CDR3 sequence: CASSVIAGEGEQFF. The CDR3 region has the DNA TGCGCCAGCAGTGTTATAGCGGGAGAGGGTGAGCAGTTCTTC.

V gene TRBV6-1 combines with J gene TRBJ1-5; the D gene is possibly TRBD1 (6 bases). The germline CDR1 and CDR2 sequences are MNHNS and SASEGT. The CDR3 length is 13 residues. Trimming removed 6 bases at V and 5 bases at J, with 11 bases between. The DNA for the CDR3 is TGTGCCAGCAGGTCGGGGGGCCATCAGCCCCAGCATTTT. It yields the protein CASRSGGHQPQHF.

The rearrangement joins TRBV29-1 to TRBJ1-1; D is undetermined. The V end lost 4 bases, the J end lost 9 bases, and 3 bases lay between the germline ends. The germline V gene has CDR1 SQVTM and CDR2 ANQGSEA. This CDR3 has 8 residues. The CDR3: CSVAKAFF. As DNA, the CDR3 is TGCAGCGTTGCTAAAGCTTTCTTT.

V is TRBV4-2 and J is TRBJ2-1, with 10 positions matching TRBD1. From germline, CDR1 is LGHNA and CDR2 YNFKEQ. V gave up 2 bases and J gave up 9 bases; unmatched junction bases: 7. CDR3 length equals 15 residues. The CDR3 spells CASSQMPGQGSEQFF. CDR3 nucleotide sequence: TGTGCCAGCAGCCAAATGCCGGGACAGGGGTCTGAGCAGTTCTTC.

This sequence joins TRBV6-5 and TRBJ1-1; tentative D call: TRBD1 (5 bases). Germline V gene data show CDR1 as MNHEY and CDR2 as SVGAGI. V was clipped by 7 bases and J by 1 base, with 13 bases between them. This CDR3 contains 14 residues. CDR3 residues: CASTRGGENTEAFF. The CDR3 DNA reads TGTGCCAGCACTAGGGGTGGGGAGAACACTGAAGCTTTCTTT.

V gene TRBV7-9 combines with J gene TRBJ1-2; TRBD1 aligns across 9 bases. CDR3 length: 17 amino acids. V shed 1 base, J shed 0 bases, and the junction held 6 bases outside the gene matches. Germline CDR1 SEHNR, CDR2 FQNEAQ (reference sequence). CDR3: CASSLGEDRGANYGYTF. The DNA of the CDR3 is TGTGCCAGCAGCTTAGGAGAGGACAGGGGCGCTAACTATGGCTACACCTTC.

The chain carries TRBV14 and TRBJ2-7; D perhaps matches TRBD2 (6 bases). Germline-derived CDR1 and CDR2 are SGHDN and FVKESK. V lost 0 bases and J 2 bases, leaving 11 bases between the germline ends. CDR3 length equals 15 residues. The CDR3: CASSQELSGAYEQYF. The CDR3 nucleotides read TGTGCCAGCAGCCAAGAACTTAGCGGCGCCTACGAGCAGTACTTC.

The J gene is TRBJ2-7, the V gene TRBV5-5, with 9 bases aligning to TRBD1. The CDR3 loop spans 14 amino acids. V dropped 4 bases and J dropped 4; count of bases not matched to a gene: 6. Germline V gives CDR1 SGHKS, CDR2 YYEKEE (reference sequence). In DNA, the CDR3 is TGTGCCAGCAGCCGGGGACAGGGTGGGTACGAGCAGTACTTC. Protein product: CASSRGQGGYEQYF.

The rearrangement links TRBV11-3 to TRBJ2-5; TRBD2 is a possible D gene (5 bases). Per germline, CDR1 SGHNT and CDR2 YENEEA. The CDR3 length is 12 residues. Trimming removed 3 bases at V and 4 bases at J, with 6 bases between. The CDR3 protein is CASSLRVETQYF. CDR3 sequence (DNA): TGTGCCAGCAGCTTGCGGGTAGAGACCCAGTACTTC.

V and J are TRBV11-3 and TRBJ2-3; 11 nucleotides match TRBD2. The V gene end was trimmed by 3 bases and the J gene end by 3 bases; junction bases not matched to a gene: 5. The CDR3 consists of 16 residues. Germline-derived CDR1 and CDR2 are SGHNT and YENEEA. The CDR3 protein is CASSFGTSGRTDTQYF. The CDR3, as DNA: TGTGCCAGCAGCTTTGGAACTAGCGGGAGAACAGATACGCAGTATTTT.

The CDR3 protein is CATSIPPGLETQYF. The CDR3 DNA reads TGTGCCACCAGCATCCCACCAGGGTTGGAGACCCAGTACTTC. The V gene is TRBV15, the J gene TRBJ2-5; a weak D match, TRBD1 (5 bases). The CDR3 is 14 residues long. Trimming pared 4 bases from V and 5 bases from J, leaving 14 bases between. From germline, CDR1 is LNHNV and CDR2 YYDKDF (reference sequence).

The chain recombines TRBV19 with TRBJ1-5, with 8 bases lining up with TRBD1. The CDR3 totals 17 residues. J was trimmed by 0 bases and V by 5 bases; bases with no gene match: 9. Germline lookup yields CDR1 LNHDA and CDR2 SQIVND (reference sequence). DNA for the CDR3: TGTGCCAGTAGTCTTTCCGGGACAGGAGTTAGCAATCAGCCCCAGCATTTT. Amino acid sequence: CASSLSGTGVSNQPQHF.